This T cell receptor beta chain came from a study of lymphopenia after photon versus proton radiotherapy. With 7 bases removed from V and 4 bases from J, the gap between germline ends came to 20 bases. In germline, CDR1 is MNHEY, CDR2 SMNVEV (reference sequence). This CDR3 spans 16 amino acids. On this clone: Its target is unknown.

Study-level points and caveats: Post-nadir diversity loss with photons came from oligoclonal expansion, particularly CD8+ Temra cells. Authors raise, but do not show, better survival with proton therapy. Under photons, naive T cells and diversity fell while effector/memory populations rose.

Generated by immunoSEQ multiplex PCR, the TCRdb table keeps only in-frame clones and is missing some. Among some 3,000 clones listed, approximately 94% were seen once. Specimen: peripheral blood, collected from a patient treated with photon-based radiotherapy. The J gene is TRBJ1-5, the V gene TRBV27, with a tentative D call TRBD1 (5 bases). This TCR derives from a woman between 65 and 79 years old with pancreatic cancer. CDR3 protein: CASILSGGGMNQPQHF. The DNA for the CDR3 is TGTGCCAGCATCCTCTCCGGGGGGGGGATGAATCAGCCCCAGCATTTT.